This T cell receptor beta chain was found in a study of blood T cell repertoires in COVID-19. Study-level information: The samples span acute and convalescent COVID-19 from the United States, Italy and Spain. The analysed material was cDNA or gDNA that came from T cells, B-cell-depleted T cells, or PBMCs.

Methods used by the authors: How many nucleated cells were present was estimated from reference gene primer amplification. Here immunoSEQ multiplex PCR was the method, and the copy in TCRdb shows in-frame clones only, minus some. D and trimming come from the DNA, and the V and J calls and clone size come from that table. The data contain some 140,000 clones, roughly four fifths of them singletons. This clone came up a few times. This CDR3 has 16 residues. Between the trimmed V and J ends, which lost 0 bases and 3 bases, there was a span of 9 bases. The germline V gene has CDR1 MNHEY and CDR2 SVGAGI. The clonotype was recovered from a woman aged 55-75 years with acute or convalescent COVID-19. V gene TRBV6-5 combines with J gene TRBJ1-6; D unclear. The source material was peripheral blood. Here the CDR3 reads CASSYSAASYNSPLHF. DNA for the CDR3: TGTGCCAGCAGTTACTCAGCAGCGAGCTATAATTCACCCCTCCACTTT.